Presented here are 17 T cell receptor beta chains from one specimen sequenced in a study of blood T cell repertoires in COVID-19. Libraries were prepared by immunoSEQ multiplex PCR; TCRdb keeps only in-frame clonotypes and omits some of them. The sample has around 120,000 clones; approximately 82% are singletons. Sequencing was performed on peripheral blood. The source is a man older than 75 with active or convalescent COVID-19.

The genes are TRBV7-3 and TRBJ1-6, with D maybe TRBD1 (5 bases). CDR3 length equals 13 residues. Germline CDR1 and CDR2: SGHTA and FQGTGA. The V and J ends lost 4 bases and 10 bases respectively, with 11 bases between them. The CDR3 DNA follows: TGTGCCAGCAGCTGGCAGGGTGCCTCACCCCTCCACTTT. This translates into CASSWQGASPLHF. Complete variable domain (other parts from reference TRBV7-3 and TRBJ1-6): GAGVSQTPSNKVTEKGKYVELRCDPISGHTALYWYRQSLGQGPEFLIYFQGTGAADDSGLPNDRFFAVRPEGSVSTLKIQRTERGDSAVYLCASSWQGASPLHFGNGTRLTVT.

The rearrangement joins TRBV7-3 to TRBJ1-1, with D perhaps matching TRBD1 (5 bases). The CDR3 length is 12 residues. Germline V gene lookup returns CDR1 SGHTA and CDR2 FQGTGA. V dropped 5 bases and J dropped 11 bases, with 15 bases sitting between them. The DNA for the CDR3 is TGTGCCAGCAGCCCGGCGGGGGGGGATGCTTTCTTT. Protein sequence: CASSPAGGDAFF.

The V call is TRBV6-1, the J call TRBJ1-1; 7 nucleotides align to TRBD1. CDR3 length: 15 amino acids. Germline V lookup: CDR1 MNHNS, CDR2 SASEGT. Losses at the gene ends were 0 bases for V and 6 bases for J; bases not matched to a gene: 7. CDR3 sequence (DNA): TGTGCCAGCAGTGAAGCTGACAGGGTCGGAGCTGAAGCTTTCTTT. It translates to CASSEADRVGAEAFF.

The chain recombines TRBV24-1 with TRBJ1-2, with 9 bases fitting TRBD1. Germline assignment: CDR1 KGHDR and CDR2 SFDVKD. The CDR3 extends over 15 amino acids. The trim removed 1 base at V and 6 bases at J, leaving 5 bases unmatched. CDR3 loop: CATSDFGTGRDGYTF. The DNA for the CDR3 is TGTGCCACCAGTGATTTTGGGACAGGGCGAGATGGCTACACCTTC.

The V gene is TRBV9, the J gene TRBJ2-2; possible D gene TRBD1, 6 bases. The V and J ends lost 4 bases and 0 bases respectively, with 13 bases between them. Germline values: CDR1 SGDLS, CDR2 YYNGEE. CDR3 length equals 16 residues. For the CDR3, the DNA is TGTGCCAGCAGCATCCCCAGGGGCACGAACACCGGGGAGCTGTTTTTT. This codes for CASSIPRGTNTGELFF.

A single count supports this clone. The chain couples TRBV5-1 to TRBJ1-1; TRBD1 aligns across 9 bases. CDR3 length equals 15 residues. Germline assignment: CDR1 SGHRS and CDR2 YFSETQ. V dropped 4 bases and J dropped 0; count of bases not matched to a gene: 4. The CDR3 here is CASSKTGGMNTEAFF. CDR3 DNA sequence: TGCGCCAGCAGCAAGACAGGGGGGATGAACACTGAAGCTTTCTTT.

This sequence joins TRBV10-3 and TRBJ1-1; D not certain. Deletions cut 3 bases from V and 7 bases from J, with 12 bases between. This CDR3 spans 13 amino acids. The germline V gene encodes CDR1 ENHRY and CDR2 SYGVKD. The CDR3: CAISDGRGDEAFF. The CDR3 region has the DNA TGTGCCATCAGTGATGGGCGCGGGGATGAAGCTTTCTTT.

Only one count was recorded for this clone. This chain uses TRBV2 with TRBJ1-2; D may be TRBD1 (6 bases). CDR3 length equals 11 residues. Per germline, CDR1 SNHLY and CDR2 FYNNEI. Deletions cut 9 bases from V and 10 bases from J, with 15 bases between. The CDR3 protein is CARATGPDYTF. CDR3 nucleotides: TGTGCCAGGGCAACAGGGCCGGACTACACCTTC.

This clone was found a few times. This chain joins TRBV9 and TRBJ2-3, with 7 positions matching TRBD2. The J segment lost 12 bases and the V segment lost 3 bases, leaving 7 bases of the junction unmatched. The length of the CDR3 is 12 residues. CDR1 is SGDLS and CDR2 is YYNGEE in the germline V gene. CDR3 in amino acids: CASSAGLGSQYF. For the CDR3, the DNA is TGTGCCAGCAGCGCCGGACTAGGCAGTCAGTATTTT.

The chain joins TRBV28 to TRBJ1-2; TRBD1 is a possible D gene (6 bases). Germline CDR1 MDHEN, CDR2 SYDVKM. The V end lost 7 bases, the J end lost 8 bases, and 20 bases lay between the germline ends. The CDR3 runs 14 residues. This CDR3 reads CASTSNLQGGGYTF. DNA for the CDR3: TGTGCCAGCACCAGCAATCTACAGGGTGGCGGCTACACCTTC.

V and J are TRBV7-2 and TRBJ1-1; D not resolved. Germline loops: CDR1 SGHTA, CDR2 FQGNSA. This CDR3 is built from 13 residues. Trimming took off 5 bases at V and 7 bases at J, with 14 bases between the two ends. As DNA, the CDR3 is TGTGCCAGCAGCCTCCGAGGCCAGAGTGAAGCTTTCTTT. Translated: CASSLRGQSEAFF.

J is TRBJ2-7 and V is TRBV19; 9 nucleotides match TRBD1. From germline, CDR1 is LNHDA and CDR2 SQIVND (reference sequence). V trimming: 3 bases; J trimming: 5 bases; junction bases outside the gene matches: 8. This CDR3 region has 15 residues. CDR3 loop: CASSMSGQGKDEQYF. CDR3 nucleotide sequence: TGTGCCAGTAGTATGTCTGGACAGGGGAAGGACGAGCAGTACTTC.

The genes are TRBV3-1 (or the pseudogene TRBV3-2) and TRBJ2-2; D ambiguous. V shed 4 bases and J shed 1 base, with 7 bases lying between them. CDR1 is LGHDT, CDR2 YNNKEL, per germline (reference sequence). This CDR3 is built from 14 residues. CDR3 sequence reads: CASSLIRNTGELFF. Written as DNA, the CDR3 is TGTGCCAGCAGCCTAATCAGGAACACCGGGGAGCTGTTTTTT.

V is TRBV5-1 and J is TRBJ2-3, with 7 bases lining up with TRBD2. Germline lookup yields CDR1 SGHRS and CDR2 YFSETQ. The CDR3 has 14 residues. V lost 7 bases and J lost 1; bases outside the gene matches: 6. The CDR3, as DNA: TGCGCCAGCTCAGGGAGCGGGGGCACAGATACGCAGTATTTT. Encoded protein: CASSGSGGTDTQYF. Together with reference TRBV5-1 and TRBJ2-3, the CDR3 gives the full variable domain: KAGVTQTPRYLIKTRGQQVTLSCSPISGHRSVSWYQQTPGQGLQFLFEYFSETQRNKGNFPGRFSGRQFSNSRSEMNVSTLELGDSALYLCASSGSGGTDTQYFGPGTRLTVL.

This chain uses TRBV2 with TRBJ1-5; D gene unclear. The CDR3 sequence is 12 residues long. Germline CDR1 SNHLY, CDR2 FYNNEI. The V end was cut by 5 bases, the J end by 7 bases, with 9 bases between. The CDR3 spells CASSPPRQPQHF. The CDR3, as DNA: TGTGCCAGCAGTCCTCCCCGGCAGCCCCAGCATTTT. The whole variable domain, filled in from reference TRBV2 and TRBJ1-5, reads EPEVTQTPSHQVTQMGQEVILRCVPISNHLYFYWYRQILGQKVEFLVSFYNNEISEKSEIFDDQFSVERPDGSNFTLKIRSTKLEDSAMYFCASSPPRQPQHFGDGTRLSIL.

CDR3 residues: CASRGGGQPQHF. In nucleotides, the CDR3 is TGTGCCAGCAGGGGGGGAGGTCAGCCCCAGCATTTT. This chain joins TRBV6-5 and TRBJ1-5; tentative D call: TRBD1 (5 bases). The ends were cut back, 6 bases at V and 6 bases at J, with 9 bases in the middle. The CDR3 consists of 12 residues. Germline loops: CDR1 MNHEY, CDR2 SVGAGI.

The gene calls are TRBV28 and TRBJ2-1, with 8 bases matching TRBD2. The CDR3 is 15 amino acids. The V segment lost 5 bases and the J segment 10 bases; nucleotides outside the gene matches: 13. Per germline, CDR1 MDHEN and CDR2 SYDVKM. The DNA of the CDR3 is TGTGCCAGCAGTATCCAAGTAGGTGTAGCGGGGGAGCAGTTCTTC. Translating it yields CASSIQVGVAGEQFF.